Sequencing of this T cell receptor beta chain was carried out in a study of blood T cell repertoires in COVID-19. For the study at large: Collection of acute and convalescent COVID-19 samples took place in the United States, Italy and Spain. The analysed material was cDNA or gDNA that came from T cells, B-cell-depleted T cells, or PBMCs.

Per the authors' pipeline: Amplification from reference gene primers served as the basis for estimated nucleated cell counts. Here immunoSEQ multiplex PCR was the method, and the copy in TCRdb shows in-frame clones only, minus some. V and J calls and clone size are those listed in that table; D and trimming were worked out from the DNA. The sample contains about 270,000 clones, around nine tenths of which appear only once. The sequence derives from a man aged 35 to 55 who had recovered from COVID-19. Sequenced material: peripheral blood.

CDR3 nucleotides: TGTGCCAGCAGCCATGGACTAGCGGGGACAGATACGCAGTATTTT. This codes for CASSHGLAGTDTQYF. The V gene is TRBV7-7, the J gene TRBJ2-3, with TRBD2 matching over 12 bases. V was pared by 5 bases and J by 3 bases, with 3 bases of the junction left unmatched. The CDR3 is 15 residues long. Germline assignment: CDR1 SSHAT and CDR2 FNYEAQ (reference sequence).